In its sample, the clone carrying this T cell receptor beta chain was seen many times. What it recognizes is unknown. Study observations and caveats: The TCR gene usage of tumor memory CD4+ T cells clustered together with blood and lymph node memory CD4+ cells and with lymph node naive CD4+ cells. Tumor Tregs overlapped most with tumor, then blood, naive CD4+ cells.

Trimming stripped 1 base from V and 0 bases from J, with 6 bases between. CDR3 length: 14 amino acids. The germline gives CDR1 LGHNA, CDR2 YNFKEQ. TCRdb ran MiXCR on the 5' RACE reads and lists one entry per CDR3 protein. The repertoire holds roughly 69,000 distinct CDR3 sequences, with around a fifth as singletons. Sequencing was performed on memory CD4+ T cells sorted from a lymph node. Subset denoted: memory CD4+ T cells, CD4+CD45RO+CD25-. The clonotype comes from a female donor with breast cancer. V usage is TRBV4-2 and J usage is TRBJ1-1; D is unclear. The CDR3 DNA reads TGTGCCAGCAGCCAAGGGCAGCTGAACACTGAAGCTTTCTTT. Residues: CASSQGQLNTEAFF.